This entry lists 14 T cell receptor beta chains sequenced from one sample in a study of blood T cells in healthy people across ages. The authors ran a second PCR of about 7 to 11 cycles using a sample-barcoded 5' primer and a J-beta primer mix. MiXCR, applied by TCRdb to the 5' RACE reads, yields one record per CDR3 protein. The top ten hold under 25% of the sample, which has approximately 730,000 distinct CDR3 sequences, roughly 45% seen once. Sequencing used blood. The receptor set was obtained from a woman in her sixties or seventies in good health.

The genes are TRBV20-1 and TRBJ2-1; perhaps TRBD2 as D (5 bases). CDR1 and CDR2 from the germline V gene are DFQATT and SNEGSKA (reference sequence). The CDR3 has 12 residues. CDR3 region: CSSPSRGLWEFF. CDR3 nucleotide sequence: TGCAGCTCTCCATCCCGAGGGCTATGGGAGTTCTTC.

In its sample, this clonotype was seen a few times. The V call is TRBV15, the J call TRBJ2-1; TRBD2 matches 7 bases. CDR3 size: 10 residues. Germline CDR1 is LNHNV and CDR2 is YYDKDF (reference sequence). The ends lost 11 bases at V and 10 bases at J; junction bases unmatched: 5. The CDR3: CAGGSLEQFF. The CDR3 region has the DNA TGTGCCGGCGGGAGCTTGGAGCAGTTCTTC.

The V gene is TRBV7-8, the J gene TRBJ1-2; TRBD1 matches 8 bases. V shed 7 bases, J shed 7 bases, and the junction held 5 bases outside the gene matches. The CDR3 is made up of 12 amino acids. CDR1 and CDR2 (germline): SGHVS, FQNEAQ. As DNA, the CDR3 is TGTGCCAGCAATTCAGGGGGCGGTGGCTACACCTTC. It is translated as CASNSGGGGYTF.

V gene TRBV2 combines with J gene TRBJ2-5; D may be TRBD1 (7 bases). The ends were cut back, 6 bases at V and 11 bases at J, with 19 bases in the middle. Germline values: CDR1 SNHLY, CDR2 FYNNEI. The CDR3 totals 13 residues. CDR3: CASSQEGAVEQYF. The CDR3 nucleotides read TGTGCCAGCAGCCAGGAGGGGGCGGTTGAGCAGTACTTC.

This chain links TRBV6-2 or TRBV6-3 with TRBJ2-1, with TRBD2 matching over 15 bases. The J call may be incorrect, as the DNA end agrees better with TRBJ2-7. Germline V gene sequence: CDR1 MNHEY, CDR2 SVGEGT. The CDR3 runs 18 residues. CDR3 DNA: TGTGCCAGCAGTCGGACTAGCGGGAGGGTTAAATTATACAATGAGCAGTACTTC. This codes for CASSRTSGRVKLYNEQYF.

The chain carries TRBV2 and TRBJ2-2; maybe TRBD2 (5 bases). V lost 0 bases and J lost 5, with 10 bases in between. This CDR3 contains 15 residues. Germline V CDR1 and CDR2: SNHLY, FYNNEI. CDR3 sequence reads: CASSEAGDLTGELFF. The CDR3 DNA is TGTGCCAGCAGTGAAGCGGGAGACCTTACCGGGGAGCTGTTTTTT.

The chain is built from TRBV7-9 and TRBJ2-2; 7 positions agree with TRBD1. CDR1 SEHNR and CDR2 FQNEAQ come from the germline V gene (reference sequence). The J segment lost 5 bases and the V segment lost 5 bases, leaving 8 bases of the junction unmatched. The CDR3 extends over 15 amino acids. CDR3 residues: CASSPDRVRTGELFF. CDR3 coding DNA: TGTGCCAGCAGCCCTGACAGGGTGAGGACCGGGGAGCTGTTTTTT.

The chain uses TRBV2 and TRBJ2-7; D might be TRBD2 (6 bases). The V end lost 4 bases, the J end lost 3 bases, and 13 bases lay between the germline ends. Germline V gene lookup returns CDR1 SNHLY and CDR2 FYNNEI. This CDR3 is built from 14 residues. The CDR3 region is CASSVRLVGYEQYF. In nucleotides, the CDR3 is TGTGCCAGCAGTGTGAGACTAGTGGGCTACGAGCAGTACTTC.

This clonotype appeared many times. The V and J genes are TRBV7-6 and TRBJ2-5; 7 positions agree with TRBD2. There are 15 residues in the CDR3. The germline V gene encodes CDR1 SGHVS and CDR2 FNYEAQ. V lost 5 bases and J lost 1; bases outside the gene matches: 7. The CDR3 sequence is CASSGTLAVQETQYF. The CDR3 DNA reads as TGTGCCAGCAGCGGAACTCTAGCGGTCCAAGAGACCCAGTACTTC.

DNA of the CDR3: TGTGCCAGCAGCGAACAGGGGAGCTCCTACAATGAGCAGTTCTTC. This codes for CASSEQGSSYNEQFF. The V call is TRBV7-9, the J call TRBJ2-1, with TRBD1 matching 7 bases. Trimming removed 5 bases from V and 0 bases from J; junction bases left unmatched: 4. CDR3 length: 15 amino acids. Germline V gives CDR1 SEHNR, CDR2 FQNEAQ (reference sequence). Supplemented by reference TRBV7-9 and TRBJ2-1, the full variable domain reads DTGVSQNPRHKITKRGQNVTFRCDPISEHNRLYWYRQTLGQGPEFLTYFQNEAQLEKSRLLSDRFSAERPKGSFSTLEIQRTEQGDSAMYLCASSEQGSSYNEQFFGPGTRLTVL.

This clonotype was recorded at least ten times. The chain joins TRBV4-2 to TRBJ2-7; D is possibly TRBD2 (6 bases). The CDR3 is made up of 14 amino acids. The germline V gene has CDR1 LGHNA and CDR2 YNFKEQ. Between the trimmed V and J ends, which lost 2 bases and 7 bases, there was a span of 15 bases. This CDR3 is CASSQSAGTGEQYF. The CDR3 DNA is TGTGCCAGCAGCCAAAGCGCGGGAACAGGAGAGCAGTACTTC.

Turning to this clonotype: A read error may account for a junction end that differs from germline. The V gene is TRBV20-1, the J gene TRBJ2-7, with TRBD2 matching 7 bases. This CDR3 spans 13 amino acids. Per germline, CDR1 DFQATT and CDR2 SNEGSKA (reference sequence). The CDR3 is CSARAGSLYEQYF. CDR3 DNA: TGCAGTGCCAGAGCGGGGTCACTCTACGAGCAGTACTTC.

A single count supports this clonotype. The chain links TRBV7-3 to TRBJ2-3; possible D gene TRBD2, 5 bases. This CDR3 region has 15 residues. Per the germline V gene, CDR1 is SGHTA and CDR2 is FQGTGA. V was shortened by 3 bases and J by 3 bases, with 13 bases between the two germline ends. In nucleotides, the CDR3 is TGTGCCAGCAGCTTCCAGAGGGTCGGTACAGATACGCAGTATTTT. It is translated as CASSFQRVGTDTQYF.

The chain links TRBV20-1 to TRBJ1-5, with TRBD1 identical over 8 bases. CDR3 length equals 14 residues. J gave up 6 bases and V 0 bases, and 4 bases lay outside the gene matches. From germline, CDR1 is DFQATT and CDR2 SNEGSKA (reference sequence). The DNA for the CDR3 is TGCAGTGCTAGAGAGTGGACAGGGAGTCAGCCCCAGCATTTT. Translated: CSAREWTGSQPQHF.